This entry features one T cell receptor (beta chain) sequence. Its antigen is unknown. This entry comes from a study of graft-versus-host responses after intestinal transplantation. Whole-study context: Following induction with anti-thymocyte globulin, all recipients were given tacrolimus and steroids for around three years.

Points from the study as a whole: Some patients had graft-donor T cell macrochimerism. In their allografts, the ratios of graft-versus-host to host-versus-graft T cell clones were high.

Sequencing was performed with immunoSEQ multiplex PCR; in TCRdb, only in-frame clones are kept and a portion is missing. The sample holds over 100,000 clones, more than 90% seen once. The V end lost 3 bases, the J end lost 0 bases, and 12 bases lay between the germline ends. The CDR3 is 16 amino acids. Germline V gene sequence: CDR1 MNHNY, CDR2 SVGAGI (reference sequence). The chain employs TRBV6-6 and TRBJ2-1; D is ambiguous. This clonotype originated in a human donor who was the organ donor for an intestinal transplant. Here the sequenced sample was unstimulated CD4+ T cells sorted from spleen or lymph node cells, taken before transplant. The CDR3 region is CASSYSLTSSYNEQFF. Written as DNA, the CDR3 is TGTGCCAGCAGTTATTCCCTTACGAGCTCCTACAATGAGCAGTTCTTC.